Described below is a single T cell receptor beta chain sequence and its context. The CDR3 ends on some other residue instead of the conserved phenylalanine or tryptophan, so this is likely a read error. It is unclear where the CDR3 begins or ends on the DNA, so no DNA is shown, and the CDR3 is as TCRdb lists it. TCRdb analysed the multiplex PCR reads with MiXCR anew, one entry per CDR3 protein. The repertoire includes around 70,000 distinct CDR3 sequences, approximately 45% of them detected once, and about 8.4% sits in the top ten. Germline CDR1 reads SGHDN; CDR2 reads FVKESK. Counting both end residues, the CDR3 totals 14 amino acids. The data stem from a study of breast tumors, draining lymph nodes, adjacent tissues.

The TCR was taken from a female donor with breast cancer. Some clones in this sample may be carry-over from other donors' samples. Specimen: breast tumor tissue. The V gene is TRBV14, the J gene TRBJ2-7. CDR3 in amino acids: CASSQGAQNCEQSL.